This TCR beta chain was retrieved from a study of spatial heterogeneity in lung cancer. Study overall: Sequencing consistently turned up more beta-chain sequences than alpha-chain sequences. Whole-study findings and limits: Ubiquitous expanded tumor TCRs showed up in blood more at resection than follow-up.

This clonotype was counted ten times or more. Its target is unknown. Indicated time point: sample taken at primary tumor resection. Unsorted samples of tumor, nontumor lung or frozen PBMC had their whole RNA sequenced. There were 75 or so donors, all of them untreated patients with early-stage non-small cell lung cancer. Unique molecular identifiers, one per molecule, were present on every TCR cDNA molecule. TCRdb itself ran the 5' RACE reads through MiXCR, one entry per CDR3 protein. The sample contains 12,000 to 15,000 distinct CDR3 sequences, 10% to 13% of which appear only once. Per the germline V gene, CDR1 is SGHRS and CDR2 is YFSETQ. The CDR3 contains 15 residues. The J segment lost 4 bases and the V segment lost 0 bases, leaving 6 bases of the junction unmatched.

The material was PBMCs, obtained at surgery. The source of this sequence is a female donor with early-stage non-small cell lung cancer. The J gene is TRBJ2-7, the V gene TRBV5-1; 8 nucleotides align to TRBD1. CDR3 loop: CASSLDGTGKYEQYF. The DNA for the CDR3 is TGCGCCAGCAGCTTGGACGGGACAGGCAAATACGAGCAGTACTTC.